The 10 T cell receptor beta chains below were found in one sample sequenced in a study of blood T cell repertoires in COVID-19. The protocol was immunoSEQ multiplex PCR, while the TCRdb copy is restricted to in-frame clones and leaves out a portion. Of a few hundred thousand clones in the sample, around 83% were seen once. Sequenced material: peripheral blood. Source of these receptors: a man aged 25-45 years who had recovered from COVID-19.

The CDR3 DNA is TGTGCCAGCAGCAAAATCCGGGAGCCGGGTGAAAAACTGTTTTTT. This encodes CASSKIREPGEKLFF. The chain has TRBV14 and TRBJ1-4; unclear D gene. CDR3 length equals 15 residues. Germline-derived CDR1 and CDR2 are SGHDN and FVKESK. Deletions cut 5 bases from V and 7 bases from J, with 17 bases between.

V is TRBV7-2 and J is TRBJ1-1; D remains unclear. In germline, CDR1 is SGHTA, CDR2 FQGNSA. The V gene lost 5 bases and the J gene lost 7 bases, with 8 bases spanning the gap. This CDR3 is built from 11 residues. The CDR3 loop reads CASSPGFEAFF. For the CDR3, the DNA is TGTGCCAGCAGCCCAGGCTTTGAAGCTTTCTTT.

To note about this clone: The sample has other DNA sequences that encode this CDR3 too. This chain joins TRBV10-2 and TRBJ1-1; 8 bases are shared with TRBD1. There are 14 residues in the CDR3. The germline gives CDR1 WSHSY, CDR2 SAAADI. J was trimmed by 0 bases and V by 5 bases; bases with no gene match: 2. CDR3 coding DNA: TGCGCCAGCAGTTGGACAGGGATGAACACTGAAGCTTTCTTT. Translated: CASSWTGMNTEAFF.

V gene TRBV12-3 or TRBV12-4 combines with J gene TRBJ1-5; D is uncertain. V was cut by 3 bases and J by 6 bases, with 6 bases left in between. The CDR3 length is 12 residues. The CDR3 protein is CASSLSSQPQHF. Written as DNA, the CDR3 is TGTGCCAGCAGTTTGAGTAGTCAGCCCCAGCATTTT.

V and J are TRBV7-3 and TRBJ2-3; 10 bases are shared with TRBD2. Germline CDR1 reads SGHTA; CDR2 reads FQGTGA. The CDR3 sequence is 15 residues long. V was pared by 5 bases and J by 2 bases, with 4 bases of the junction left unmatched. CDR3 residues: CASSQRGGNTDTQYF. CDR3 coding DNA: TGTGCCAGCAGCCAGCGGGGGGGCAACACAGATACGCAGTATTTT.

V usage is TRBV5-1 and J usage is TRBJ2-5; no reliable D call. The V end was cut by 4 bases, the J end by 5 bases, with 15 bases between. Germline assignment: CDR1 SGHRS and CDR2 YFSETQ. The CDR3 has 14 residues. CDR3 amino acids: CASSRAQSRETQYF. The CDR3, as DNA: TGCGCCAGCAGCCGAGCGCAGTCAAGGGAGACCCAGTACTTC.

The V and J genes are TRBV2 and TRBJ1-2, with D unresolved. The V end lost 6 bases, the J end lost 2 bases, and 13 bases lay between the germline ends. The germline gives CDR1 SNHLY, CDR2 FYNNEI. The CDR3 consists of 14 residues. Here the CDR3 reads CASSPRQTNYGYTF. CDR3 coding DNA: TGTGCCAGCAGCCCAAGGCAGACAAACTATGGCTACACCTTC.

This rearrangement joins TRBV19 to TRBJ1-5, with TRBD1 matching over 7 bases. Per the germline V gene, CDR1 is LNHDA and CDR2 is SQIVND (reference sequence). There are 14 residues in the CDR3. V shed 6 bases and J 4 bases; nucleotides not matched to a gene: 6. Written as DNA, the CDR3 is TGTGCCAGTAGCCTAAGGACAGGTAATCAGCCCCAGCATTTT. This codes for CASSLRTGNQPQHF. The full variable domain, its missing parts supplied by reference TRBV19 and TRBJ1-5, is DGGITQSPKYLFRKEGQNVTLSCEQNLNHDAMYWYRQDPGQGLRLIYYSQIVNDFQKGDIAEGYSVSREKKESFPLTVTSAQKNPTAFYLCASSLRTGNQPQHFGDGTRLSIL.

The chain uses TRBV10-3 and TRBJ1-1; 7 bases map to TRBD1. The V and J ends lost 10 bases and 5 bases, in that order; junction bases with no gene match: 7. This CDR3 has 12 amino acids. Germline V CDR1 and CDR2: ENHRY, SYGVKD. CDR3 in DNA: TGTGCCAGCAGACAGGGCAGAACTGAAGCTTTCTTT. It translates to CASRQGRTEAFF.

V and J are TRBV27 and TRBJ1-2; D might be TRBD1 (5 bases). Trimming stripped 7 bases from V and 4 bases from J, with 16 bases between. This CDR3 spans 14 amino acids. Germline lookup yields CDR1 MNHEY and CDR2 SMNVEV (reference sequence). In DNA, the CDR3 is TGTGCCAGCACCTCGCAGACAGCCCCCTATGGCTACACCTTC. Encoded protein: CASTSQTAPYGYTF.